A single sample gave rise to the 29 T cell receptor beta chains below, sequenced in a study of glioma-infiltrating T cells. The iRepertoire nested amplicon-rescue multiplex PCR amplified TCR alpha and beta CDR3s from RNA. MiXCR, run by TCRdb on the multiplex PCR reads, gives a single entry per CDR3 protein. The sample holds around 97,000 distinct CDR3 sequences; around 31% are singletons and the top ten take roughly 45%. The specimen was glioma tissue, nonneoplastic brain tissue, or PBMCs (not recorded which). These TCRs come from a human donor with low-grade glioma or glioblastoma, undergoing nonglioma brain surgery, or in good health (not recorded which).

Concerning this clonotype itself: A much larger clone is a single base away; this may be a read error. The chain is built from TRBV6-2 or TRBV6-3 and TRBJ2-4; 12 bases are shared with TRBD2. Germline V gene lookup returns CDR1 MNHEY and CDR2 SVGEGT. V was clipped by 8 bases and J by 13 bases; unmatched bases: 9. CDR3 size: 13 residues. For the CDR3, the DNA is TGTGCCAGCGGGACTAGCGGGTGGAGTGAGCAGTACTTC. This encodes CASGTSGWSEQYF.

V usage is TRBV12-3 or TRBV12-4 and J usage is TRBJ1-2, with no clear D. The CDR3 contains 12 residues. V lost 9 bases and J lost 7, with 15 bases in between. The CDR3 loop reads CASWREIGGYTF. DNA of the CDR3: TGTGCCAGTTGGAGGGAGATTGGTGGCTACACCTTC.

The rearrangement links TRBV7-9 to TRBJ1-6; tentative D call: TRBD1 (6 bases). This CDR3 is built from 15 residues. Trimming stripped 1 base from V and 6 bases from J, with 10 bases between. CDR1 is SEHNR, CDR2 FQNEAQ, per germline (reference sequence). CDR3 loop: CASSLVDSTNSPLHF. The CDR3 DNA sequence: TGTGCCAGCAGCTTAGTGGACAGTACTAATTCACCCCTCCACTTT.

Comment on this clonotype: A much larger clone sits a single nucleotide away, making a read error possible. This CDR3 is CANSYVGGGTGELFF. DNA of the CDR3: TGTGCCAACAGTTACGTGGGGGGCGGGACCGGGGAGCTGTTTTTT. The genes are TRBV6-6 and TRBJ2-2; D might be TRBD1 or TRBD2, each matching 6 bases. The germline V gene encodes CDR1 MNHNY and CDR2 SVGAGI (reference sequence). CDR3 length: 15 residues.

Details on this clonotype: Mismatch with germline at one junction end may stem from a read error. The chain couples TRBV3-1 to TRBJ2-1, with D uncertain. Germline values: CDR1 LGHDT, CDR2 YNNKEL (reference sequence). The CDR3 length is 12 residues. The CDR3 loop reads CASSQSSTKQLF. For the CDR3, the DNA is TGTGCCAGCAGCCAAAGCAGCACTAAGCAGCTCTTC.

This clonotype was observed a few times. This chain uses TRBV9 with TRBJ1-2; TRBD1 aligns across 9 bases. The junction had 12 bases not matched to a gene; V was cut back by 4 bases and J by 8 bases. The CDR3 spans 15 residues. Germline CDR1 reads SGDLS; CDR2 reads YYNGEE. In nucleotides, the CDR3 is TGTGCCAGCAGCTCGGGACAGGGTGTAACTCGGGGCTACACCTTC. Translated, it gives CASSSGQGVTRGYTF.

This clonotype was picked up a small number of times. The chain couples TRBV9 to TRBJ1-1, with unresolved D. Trimming left V 4 bases short and J 7 bases short, with 17 bases between. Per germline, CDR1 SGDLS and CDR2 YYNGEE. CDR3 size: 14 residues. In nucleotides, the CDR3 is TGTGCCAGCAGCCCTCAAACGGAGGTCCATGAAGCTTTCTTT. It translates to CASSPQTEVHEAFF.

This clonotype was recorded a few times. The chain has TRBV4-1 and TRBJ2-7; perhaps D is TRBD1 or TRBD2 (5 bases each). Germline V CDR1 and CDR2: MGHRA, YSYEKL. Trimming took 4 bases from V and 6 from J, leaving 16 bases between them. This CDR3 has 14 residues. CDR3 loop: CASSPGRRALEQYF. CDR3 nucleotide sequence: TGCGCCAGCAGCCCGGGACGCCGAGCCCTCGAGCAGTACTTC.

This sequence joins TRBV2 and TRBJ2-1, with a weak D call TRBD2 (5 bases). This CDR3 is built from 15 residues. Germline V gene lookup returns CDR1 SNHLY and CDR2 FYNNEI. V dropped 3 bases and J dropped 4 bases, with 13 bases sitting between them. The CDR3 bases are TGTGCCAGCAGTGAGAGGGCTAGCCTTTACAATGAGCAGTTCTTC. It encodes CASSERASLYNEQFF.

This clonotype turned up a few times. The rearrangement links TRBV6-1 to TRBJ2-7; no clear D. Looked up from germline, CDR1 is MNHNS and CDR2 is SASEGT. The CDR3 is 12 amino acids. The ends were cut back, 6 bases at V and 4 bases at J, with 10 bases in the middle. The CDR3 loop is CASRAPSYEQYF. The CDR3 coding sequence is TGTGCCAGCAGAGCCCCGAGTTACGAGCAGTACTTC.

This clonotype was found many times. A read error may produce the germline difference seen at one junction end. The chain has TRBV7-3 and TRBJ1-1, with D hard to call. The CDR3 runs to 15 residues. Germline V gene sequence: CDR1 SGHTA, CDR2 FQGTGA. CDR3 DNA: TGTGCCAGCAGCTTAACCGCGGGCCCCAACACTGAAACTTTCTTT. Encoded protein: CASSLTAGPNTETFF. Complete variable domain (other parts from reference TRBV7-3 and TRBJ1-1): GAGVSQTPSNKVTEKGKYVELRCDPISGHTALYWYRQSLGQGPEFLIYFQGTGAADDSGLPNDRFFAVRPEGSVSTLKIQRTERGDSAVYLCASSLTAGPNTETFFGQGTRLTVV.

The table lists this clonotype with many counts. The chain employs TRBV6-1 and TRBJ2-3; the match to TRBD2 covers 10 bases. The CDR3 length is 16 residues. V was pared by 6 bases and J by 4 bases, with 10 bases of the junction left unmatched. Germline loops: CDR1 MNHNS, CDR2 SASEGT. Here the CDR3 DNA reads TGTGCCAGCAGCCGATCCGGGACTAGCGTGGCAGATACGCAGTATTTT. It specifies CASSRSGTSVADTQYF.

A few counts support this clonotype. The chain uses TRBV14 and TRBJ1-2; no definite D call. Germline V gene sequence: CDR1 SGHDN, CDR2 FVKESK. The CDR3 spans 14 residues. V was cut by 1 base and J by 7 bases, with 13 bases left in between. CDR3 sequence (DNA): TGTGCCAGCAGCCAAGTTCGGGCCGGTGGTGGCTACACCTTC. This translates into CASSQVRAGGGYTF.

This clonotype has at least ten counts. The rearrangement links TRBV15 to TRBJ2-4, with no clear D. This CDR3 region has 15 residues. Germline CDR1 LNHNV, CDR2 YYDKDF (reference sequence). V lost 1 base and J 5 bases, leaving 12 bases between the germline ends. Here the CDR3 DNA reads TGTGCCACCAGCAGAGTTTCAGCAGAACAAAACATTCAGTACTTC. This translates into CATSRVSAEQNIQYF. Together with reference TRBV15 and TRBJ2-4, the CDR3 gives the full variable domain: DAMVIQNPRYQVTQFGKPVTLSCSQTLNHNVMYWYQQKSSQAPKLLFHYYDKDFNNEADTPDNFQSRRPNTSFCFLDIRSPGLGDTAMYLCATSRVSAEQNIQYFGAGTRLSVL.

This clonotype was counted a few times. The chain links TRBV2 to TRBJ1-4; 7 positions agree with TRBD1. The CDR3 is 14 residues long. Trimming took 6 bases from V and 7 from J; bases not matched to a gene: 8. The germline V gene encodes CDR1 SNHLY and CDR2 FYNNEI. The CDR3 is CASRLGQGVEKLFF. The CDR3 DNA reads as TGTGCCAGCAGACTGGGGCAGGGGGTTGAAAAACTGTTTTTT.

As for this clonotype: This may be a read error: a much more frequent sequence differs by one nucleotide. The chain carries TRBV28 and TRBJ2-1, with TRBD1 matching 8 bases. CDR1 is MDHEN, CDR2 SYDVKM, per germline. The CDR3 extends over 16 amino acids. V shed 3 bases, J shed 13 bases, and the junction held 17 bases outside the gene matches. For the CDR3, the DNA is TGTGCCAGCAGTTTGATCGTGCAGGGGGCACGGGAGACCCAGTTCTTC. It codes for CASSLIVQGARETQFF. Full variable domain (rest looked up from reference TRBV28 and TRBJ2-1): DVKVTQSSRYLVKRTGEKVFLECVQDMDHENMFWYRQDPGLGLRLIYFSYDVKMKEKGDIPEGYSVSREKKERFSLILESASTNQTSMYLCASSLIVQGARETQFFGPGTRLTVL.

This clonotype was picked up many times. The CDR3 spells CSAFRGGNQPQHF. DNA for the CDR3: TGCAGTGCTTTTAGGGGTGGCAATCAGCCCCAGCATTTT. The V call is TRBV20-1, the J call TRBJ1-5, with D perhaps matching TRBD1 (5 bases). The CDR3 contains 13 residues. The germline V and J ends were trimmed by 5 bases and 2 bases, with 10 bases remaining between them. CDR1 is DFQATT, CDR2 SNEGSKA, per germline (reference sequence).

This clonotype was found once. A much bigger clone sits one base away, suggesting this may be a read error. V and J are TRBV18 and TRBJ2-5, with 9 bases aligning to TRBD2. CDR3 length: 14 residues. Germline V CDR1 and CDR2: KGHSH, LQKENI. CDR3 residues: CASSLAGPKETKYF. CDR3 bases: TGTGCCAGCTCTCTAGCGGGGCCAAAAGAGACCAAGTACTTC.

There are many counts of this clonotype. V and J are TRBV20-1 and TRBJ1-2; the D gene is possibly TRBD1 (5 bases). V lost 3 bases and J 1 base, leaving 9 bases between the germline ends. The V gene's germline CDR1 is DFQATT and CDR2 SNEGSKA (reference sequence). The CDR3 is 13 amino acids. CDR3 bases: TGCAGTGCTAGTACTCAGGGTAACTATGGCTACACCTTC. Residues: CSASTQGNYGYTF.

In regard to this clonotype: This may arise from a read error, as a much more abundant clone is one base away. The chain combines TRBV28 with TRBJ1-2, with D perhaps TRBD1 (5 bases). Germline values: CDR1 MDHEN, CDR2 SYDVKM. V lost 7 bases, J lost 0 bases, and 12 bases lay in between. This CDR3 spans 14 amino acids. The CDR3 region has the DNA TGTGCCAGCAAACTTATAGGGGCTAACTATGGCTACACCTTC. Its translation: CASKLIGANYGYTF.

This chain uses TRBV7-2 with TRBJ1-5; D may be TRBD1 (5 bases). Between the trimmed V and J ends, which lost 1 base and 7 bases, there was a span of 14 bases. CDR3 length: 15 residues. The germline V gene encodes CDR1 SGHTA and CDR2 FQGNSA. The CDR3: CASSLDHSRGQPQHF. The CDR3, as DNA: TGTGCCAGCAGCTTAGATCACAGTCGGGGGCAGCCCCAGCATTTT.

V is TRBV11-1 and J is TRBJ2-3; tentative D call: TRBD1 (5 bases). This CDR3 has 13 residues. Trimming took off 6 bases at V and 0 bases at J, with 7 bases between the two ends. Germline V CDR1 and CDR2: SGHAT, FQDESV (reference sequence). The chain's CDR3 is CASRGQSTDTQYF. The CDR3 nucleotides read TGTGCCAGCAGAGGACAAAGCACAGATACGCAGTATTTT.

The rearrangement joins TRBV5-4 to TRBJ2-7, with D possibly called TRBD1 or TRBD2 (5 bases each). Trimming shortened V by 0 bases and J by 3 bases, and 10 bases separated the two germline ends. The CDR3 has 14 amino acids. Germline CDR1 is SGHNT and CDR2 is YYREEE (reference sequence). The CDR3 DNA follows: TGTGCCAGCAGCTTGGGGGGGAAGATCTACGAGCAGTACTTC. It encodes CASSLGGKIYEQYF.

With regard to this clonotype: A read error may account for a junction end that differs from germline. The chain joins TRBV6-1 to TRBJ2-3; D tentatively fits TRBD1 or TRBD2 (5 bases each). The CDR3 runs 17 residues. CDR1 MNHNS and CDR2 SASEGT come from the germline V gene. CDR3 loop: CASTERGRGWYTDTQYF. In nucleotides, the CDR3 is TGCGCCAGCACCGAGAGGGGACGGGGATGGTACACAGATACGCAGTATTTT.

This clonotype was recorded a few times. The chain is built from TRBV7-9 and TRBJ2-1; 9 bases line up with TRBD2. V gave up 1 base and J gave up 7 bases; unmatched junction bases: 8. Germline assignment: CDR1 SEHNR and CDR2 FQNEAQ (reference sequence). The CDR3 has 16 amino acids. The CDR3 loop reads CASSLGGGGAGNEQFF. In DNA form, the CDR3 reads TGTGCCAGCAGCTTAGGGGGCGGGGGGGCTGGAAATGAGCAGTTCTTC. The variable domain in full, completed from reference TRBV7-9 and TRBJ2-1, reads DTGVSQNPRHKITKRGQNVTFRCDPISEHNRLYWYRQTLGQGPEFLTYFQNEAQLEKSRLLSDRFSAERPKGSFSTLEIQRTEQGDSAMYLCASSLGGGGAGNEQFFGPGTRLTVL.

This clonotype was detected ten times or more. V gene TRBV12-3 or TRBV12-4 combines with J gene TRBJ1-5; TRBD1 matches at 7 bases. Trimming removed 6 bases from V and 4 bases from J; junction bases left unmatched: 3. The CDR3 covers 13 residues. This CDR3 reads CASSLTGNQPQHF. The CDR3 DNA follows: TGTGCCAGCAGCTTGACAGGGAATCAGCCCCAGCATTTT.

This clonotype was seen at least ten times. V and J are TRBV7-6 and TRBJ1-2, with D uncertain. V was pared by 2 bases and J by 6 bases, with 10 bases between. CDR1 is SGHVS and CDR2 is FNYEAQ in the germline V gene. This CDR3 region has 13 residues. CDR3 loop: CASSLNPEDGYTF. CDR3 sequence (DNA): TGTGCCAGCAGCTTAAATCCTGAGGATGGCTACACCTTC.

This clonotype was detected ten times or more. One end of the junction is discordant with germline, which a read error may explain. This chain uses TRBV7-2 with TRBJ2-7; no clear D. The length of the CDR3 is 12 residues. The germline V gene encodes CDR1 SGHTA and CDR2 FQGNSA. The CDR3 loop is CASSPFNSFLEF. The CDR3 DNA sequence: TGTGCCAGCAGCCCTTTTAACTCGTTTCTTGAGTTC.

This clonotype was counted a few times. The J gene is TRBJ1-1, the V gene TRBV4-1; 7 bases match TRBD1. Trimming took 1 base from V and 1 from J; bases not matched to a gene: 3. CDR1 and CDR2 (germline): MGHRA, YSYEKL. The CDR3 spans 15 residues. The CDR3 coding sequence is TGCGCCAGCAGCCAAGCTCGGACAGGGAACACTGAAGCTTTCTTT. Encoded protein: CASSQARTGNTEAFF.